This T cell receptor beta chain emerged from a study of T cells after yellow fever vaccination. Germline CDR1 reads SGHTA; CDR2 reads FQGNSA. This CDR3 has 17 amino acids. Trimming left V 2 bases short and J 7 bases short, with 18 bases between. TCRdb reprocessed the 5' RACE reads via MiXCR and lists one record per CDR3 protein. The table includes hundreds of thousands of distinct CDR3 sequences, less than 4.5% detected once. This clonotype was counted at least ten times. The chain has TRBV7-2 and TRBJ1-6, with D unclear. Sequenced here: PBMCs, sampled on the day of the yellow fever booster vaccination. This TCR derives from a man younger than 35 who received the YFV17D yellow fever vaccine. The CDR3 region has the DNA TGTGCCAGCAGCTTATTATTCACGTTGGTATCCAATTCACCCCTCCACTTT. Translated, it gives CASSLLFTLVSNSPLHF.